The present T cell receptor beta chain was sequenced within a study of cytomegalovirus exposure and HLA in healthy donors. Overall study: An early data release held some 89 million unique TCRs from HLA-typed donors. Study results and limitations: Earlier results showed most TCR beta V segments being productive about 87% or about 30% of the time.

From germline, CDR1 is SGHRS and CDR2 YFSETQ. CDR3 length equals 16 residues. V shed 5 bases and J 5 bases; nucleotides not matched to a gene: 12. The PCR made use of 60 Vbeta and 13 Jbeta primers. Clones were sequenced by immunoSEQ multiplex PCR, and TCRdb holds only the in-frame ones, with some missing. The sample lists around 110,000 clones; roughly four fifths were seen once. About this clone: The antigen is unknown.

The receptor comes from a man aged 30-40 years in good health and CMV-seropositive. Sequences were obtained from PBMCs. The gene calls are TRBV5-1 and TRBJ2-1; 8 bases line up with TRBD2. CDR3 amino acids: CASSVERGRLNNEQFF. The DNA for the CDR3 is TGCGCCAGCAGTGTGGAGCGGGGGCGACTCAACAATGAGCAGTTCTTC.